A single sample gave rise to the 26 T cell receptor beta chains below, sequenced in a study of cytomegalovirus exposure and HLA in healthy donors. Primers included in the PCR were 60 Vbeta and 13 Jbeta primers. Clones were read by immunoSEQ multiplex PCR, and TCRdb kept only the in-frame ones, dropping some. Of under 200,000 clones listed, about 88% are singletons. The sequenced material came from PBMCs. These receptors came from a woman aged 30 to 39 in good health and CMV-seronegative.

The rearrangement links TRBV27 to TRBJ2-1; a weak D match, TRBD2 (5 bases). Deletions cut 6 bases from V and 7 bases from J, with 13 bases between. Germline V gene lookup returns CDR1 MNHEY and CDR2 SMNVEV (reference sequence). The CDR3 has 13 amino acids. CDR3 coding DNA: TGTGCCAGCAGGTTGACTAAAAGTAATGAGCAGTTCTTC. It codes for CASRLTKSNEQFF.

The rearrangement joins TRBV19 to TRBJ1-1, with 7 positions matching TRBD1. Germline CDR1 and CDR2: LNHDA and SQIVND (reference sequence). The CDR3 is made up of 16 amino acids. Trimming cost V 0 bases and J 10 bases; bases outside gene matches: 14. The CDR3 loop is CASSIDRRNDREGAFF. In DNA, the CDR3 is TGTGCCAGTAGTATAGATCGGCGGAATGACAGGGAAGGAGCTTTCTTT. The variable domain in full, completed from reference TRBV19 and TRBJ1-1, reads DGGITQSPKYLFRKEGQNVTLSCEQNLNHDAMYWYRQDPGQGLRLIYYSQIVNDFQKGDIAEGYSVSREKKESFPLTVTSAQKNPTAFYLCASSIDRRNDREGAFFGQGTRLTVV.

The V gene is TRBV7-9, the J gene TRBJ2-7, with 15 bases lining up with TRBD2. Per germline, CDR1 SEHNR and CDR2 FQNEAQ (reference sequence). With 3 bases clipped from V and 6 bases from J, the junction kept 0 bases outside the gene matches. CDR3 length: 14 amino acids. The CDR3 sequence is CASSLGLAGGEQYF. CDR3 in DNA: TGTGCCAGCAGCTTGGGACTAGCGGGGGGCGAGCAGTACTTC.

This sequence joins TRBV7-2 and TRBJ2-7; 7 bases align to TRBD1. CDR1 is SGHTA and CDR2 is FQGNSA in the germline V gene. The CDR3 extends over 15 amino acids. V lost 1 base, J lost 4 bases, and 7 bases stayed unmatched. The CDR3 DNA reads TGTGCCAGCAGCTTAGGATCAAGGGGGCTATACGAGCAGTACTTC. Protein: CASSLGSRGLYEQYF.

The V gene is TRBV9, the J gene TRBJ2-5; 8 bases map to TRBD2. The germline V gene has CDR1 SGDLS and CDR2 YYNGEE. The V and J ends lost 0 bases and 2 bases, in that order; junction bases with no gene match: 6. The CDR3 length is 16 residues. CDR3 sequence (DNA): TGTGCCAGCAGCGTAGTTGCGGGGGGACTACAAGAGACCCAGTACTTC. Translation gives CASSVVAGGLQETQYF.

The chain couples TRBV11-2 to TRBJ2-1; D might be TRBD2 (6 bases). The CDR3 loop spans 14 amino acids. Germline assignment: CDR1 SGHAT and CDR2 FQNNGV. V lost 3 bases to trimming and J lost 5 bases, with 11 bases between them. This chain's CDR3 is CASSLAGSNNEQFF. As DNA, the CDR3 is TGTGCCAGCAGCTTGGCCGGGAGTAACAATGAGCAGTTCTTC.

This chain links TRBV18 with TRBJ2-7; TRBD1 might be the D (6 bases). The CDR3 spans 14 residues. Between the trimmed V and J ends, which lost 3 bases and 2 bases, there was a span of 11 bases. In germline, CDR1 is KGHSH, CDR2 LQKENI. The CDR3 DNA is TGTGCCAGCTCACCCCCGACAGGTCCCTACGAGCAGTACTTC. This codes for CASSPPTGPYEQYF.

This chain joins TRBV10-1 and TRBJ2-7, with 11 positions matching TRBD2. The CDR3 totals 17 residues. Trimming at V came to 0 bases and at J to 3 bases, leaving 7 bases not matched to a gene. From germline, CDR1 is WNHNN and CDR2 SYGVQD (reference sequence). The chain's CDR3 is CASSESTLAGEIYEQYF. CDR3 DNA sequence: TGCGCCAGCAGTGAGTCGACACTAGCGGGAGAGATCTACGAGCAGTACTTC.

The genes are TRBV11-2 and TRBJ1-1, with 9 bases aligning to TRBD1. The germline V gene has CDR1 SGHAT and CDR2 FQNNGV. The CDR3 is 15 amino acids. Germline trimming cut 0 bases from V and 3 bases from J; bases unmatched to any gene: 2. The CDR3 sequence: CASSLEGTGYTEAFF. For the CDR3, the DNA is TGTGCCAGCAGCTTAGAAGGGACAGGGTACACTGAAGCTTTCTTT.

This clone was picked up one time. The chain is built from TRBV28 and TRBJ1-2, with TRBD1 identical over 8 bases. The germline V gene has CDR1 MDHEN and CDR2 SYDVKM. V gave up 3 bases and J gave up 5 bases; unmatched junction bases: 5. This CDR3 has 14 amino acids. Written as DNA, the CDR3 is TGTGCCAGCAGTTTCCAGGACAGGGCGTATGGCTACACCTTC. It encodes CASSFQDRAYGYTF.

The rearrangement joins TRBV19 to TRBJ2-7; D is perhaps TRBD2 (6 bases). Trimming shortened V by 1 base and J by 1 base, and 11 bases separated the two germline ends. The CDR3 runs 15 residues. CDR1 is LNHDA and CDR2 is SQIVND in the germline V gene (reference sequence). DNA for the CDR3: TGTGCCAGTAGTATAGGCCGGGAGATGTCCTACGAGCAGTACTTC. Amino acid sequence: CASSIGREMSYEQYF.

V is TRBV7-2 and J is TRBJ2-7; 12 positions agree with TRBD2. The CDR3 is 17 amino acids. The trim removed 1 base at V and 3 bases at J, leaving 7 bases unmatched. The germline V gene encodes CDR1 SGHTA and CDR2 FQGNSA. The CDR3 DNA sequence: TGTGCCAGCAGCTTAGGGGCTAGCGGGGGGGGCGGCTACGAGCAGTACTTC. This gives the protein CASSLGASGGGGYEQYF. The whole variable domain, remainder taken from reference TRBV7-2 and TRBJ2-7, is GAGVSQSPSNKVTEKGKDVELRCDPISGHTALYWYRQSLGQGLEFLIYFQGNSAPDKSGLPSDRFSAERTGGSVSTLTIQRTQQEDSAVYLCASSLGASGGGGYEQYFGPGTRLTVT.

The chain couples TRBV4-1 to TRBJ2-2; 11 bases fit TRBD2. Germline values: CDR1 MGHRA, CDR2 YSYEKL. CDR3 length: 20 residues. The trim removed 0 bases at V and 0 bases at J, leaving 9 bases unmatched. The CDR3 DNA is TGCGCCAGCAGCCAAGAAGGGGCTAGCGGGGGGCTCCCGAACACCGGGGAGCTGTTTTTT. Protein sequence: CASSQEGASGGLPNTGELFF.

This rearrangement joins TRBV7-9 to TRBJ1-4; 7 positions agree with TRBD1. Germline V gene lookup returns CDR1 SEHNR and CDR2 FQNEAQ (reference sequence). The CDR3 has 15 amino acids. Germline trimming cut 5 bases from V and 10 bases from J; bases unmatched to any gene: 13. CDR3: CASSRITGAVGKLFF. The CDR3, as DNA: TGTGCCAGCAGCCGCATTACAGGGGCGGTCGGAAAACTGTTTTTT. The full variable domain, completed using reference TRBV7-9 and TRBJ1-4, is DTGVSQNPRHKITKRGQNVTFRCDPISEHNRLYWYRQTLGQGPEFLTYFQNEAQLEKSRLLSDRFSAERPKGSFSTLEIQRTEQGDSAMYLCASSRITGAVGKLFFGSGTQLSVL.

This clone was seen only once. This sequence joins TRBV29-1 and TRBJ2-7; tentative D call: TRBD2 (5 bases). The CDR3 length is 14 residues. V lost 5 bases and J 6 bases, leaving 20 bases between the germline ends. Germline lookup yields CDR1 SQVTM and CDR2 ANQGSEA. CDR3 in DNA: TGCAGCGTTATCCGGGATGTGGGCAGCGGCGAGCAGTACTTC. Protein sequence: CSVIRDVGSGEQYF.

The rearrangement joins TRBV5-4 to TRBJ2-1; 8 bases agree with TRBD2. Trimming at V came to 3 bases and at J to 0 bases, leaving 5 bases not matched to a gene. CDR1 is SGHNT and CDR2 is YYREEE in the germline V gene (reference sequence). The CDR3 runs 16 residues. CDR3 in amino acids: CASSSGGASSYNEQFF. The CDR3 DNA reads TGTGCCAGCAGCTCCGGGGGGGCAAGCTCCTACAATGAGCAGTTCTTC.

The chain has TRBV5-5 and TRBJ1-2; possible D gene TRBD1, 6 bases. From germline, CDR1 is SGHKS and CDR2 YYEKEE (reference sequence). Trimming cost V 4 bases and J 7 bases, with 11 bases left between them. The CDR3 consists of 12 residues. The CDR3, as DNA: TGTGCCAGCAGCATAGTACAGGGTGGCTACACCTTC. Its translation is CASSIVQGGYTF.

This clone was recorded a few times. The chain has TRBV5-1 and TRBJ2-2; possibly TRBD2 for D (5 bases). V gave up 4 bases and J gave up 6 bases, with 10 bases separating them. The CDR3 has 13 amino acids. Germline lookup yields CDR1 SGHRS and CDR2 YFSETQ. The CDR3: CASSLLGSGELFF. The CDR3 nucleotides read TGCGCCAGCAGCCTACTAGGATCCGGGGAGCTGTTTTTT.

The chain links TRBV6-5 to TRBJ1-2, with 10 bases matching TRBD1. After removal of 6 bases from V and 7 bases from J, the junction contained 5 bases not matched to a gene. This CDR3 contains 13 residues. Germline V lookup: CDR1 MNHEY, CDR2 SVGAGI. This chain's CDR3 is CASRNRDRGGYTF. In DNA, the CDR3 is TGTGCCAGCAGAAATCGGGACAGGGGTGGCTACACCTTC.

This clone showed up just once. The chain couples TRBV5-1 to TRBJ1-2; D uncertain. The CDR3 sequence is 15 residues long. Germline loops: CDR1 SGHRS, CDR2 YFSETQ. Trimming pared 4 bases from V and 7 bases from J, leaving 20 bases between. Written as DNA, the CDR3 is TGCGCCAGCAGCCCTCGGACTTCCCGGTGGCCTGGCTACACCTTC. It codes for CASSPRTSRWPGYTF.

The gene calls are TRBV5-1 and TRBJ2-3; D is possibly TRBD2 (6 bases). The CDR3 runs 14 residues. Trimming pared 6 bases from V and 0 bases from J, leaving 11 bases between. CDR1 and CDR2 from the germline V gene are SGHRS and YFSETQ. The CDR3, as DNA: TGCGCCAGCACCCGGACTATCAGCACAGATACGCAGTATTTT. Protein product: CASTRTISTDTQYF.

V is TRBV28 and J is TRBJ1-2; 9 positions agree with TRBD1. CDR1 and CDR2 (germline): MDHEN, SYDVKM. V shed 5 bases and J 0 bases; nucleotides not matched to a gene: 10. CDR3 length: 17 amino acids. CDR3: CASSRTGANVPNYGYTF. In DNA form, the CDR3 reads TGTGCCAGCAGTCGGACAGGGGCCAACGTCCCTAACTATGGCTACACCTTC.

The chain joins TRBV7-9 to TRBJ2-7, with D possibly matching TRBD1 (6 bases). Trimming removed 6 bases from V and 0 bases from J, with 12 bases in between. CDR1 is SEHNR, CDR2 FQNEAQ, per germline (reference sequence). This CDR3 has 14 residues. The CDR3 reads CASSETGSSYEQYF. The CDR3 coding sequence is TGTGCCAGCAGTGAGACAGGCAGCTCCTACGAGCAGTACTTC.

The V and J genes are TRBV5-4 and TRBJ1-2; D uncertain. CDR1 is SGHNT, CDR2 YYREEE, per germline (reference sequence). This CDR3 region has 15 residues. V lost 0 bases and J 4 bases, leaving 13 bases between the germline ends. CDR3 sequence (DNA): TGTGCCAGCAGCTTGGGGCCGTCCGAGGGCTATGGCTACACCTTC. It yields the protein CASSLGPSEGYGYTF.

The V gene is TRBV5-1, the J gene TRBJ2-3, with TRBD1 as a possible D gene (6 bases). CDR1 is SGHRS and CDR2 is YFSETQ in the germline V gene. Trimming took off 3 bases at V and 2 bases at J, with 13 bases between the two ends. The CDR3 loop spans 15 amino acids. CDR3 region: CASSSTGTYTDTQYF. In DNA, the CDR3 is TGCGCCAGCAGCTCAACCGGGACATACACAGATACGCAGTATTTT. The complete variable domain, with remaining parts taken from reference TRBV5-1 and TRBJ2-3, reads KAGVTQTPRYLIKTRGQQVTLSCSPISGHRSVSWYQQTPGQGLQFLFEYFSETQRNKGNFPGRFSGRQFSNSRSEMNVSTLELGDSALYLCASSSTGTYTDTQYFGPGTRLTVL.

The rearrangement uses TRBV30 and TRBJ2-7, with D maybe TRBD2 (7 bases). V was shortened by 0 bases and J by 4 bases, with 10 bases between the two germline ends. Germline V gene lookup returns CDR1 GTSNPN and CDR2 SVGIG (reference sequence). This CDR3 has 13 amino acids. CDR3: CAWSVGGGYEQYF. The DNA for the CDR3 is TGTGCCTGGAGTGTGGGAGGGGGTTACGAGCAGTACTTC.